The 3 T cell receptor beta chains reported below all come from one sample, sequenced in a study of cytomegalovirus exposure and HLA in healthy donors (dated by TCRdb to about 2017). Library creation used the immunoSEQ multiplex PCR assay. For the multiplex PCR, a mixture combining 60 forward primers for TCR Vbeta segments and 13 reverse primers for TCR Jbeta segments was used. TCRdb carries this immuneACCESS record with in-frame sequences only. Its versions omit some clonotypes, under half of them owing to an unresolved V gene in the studies checked, with the rest unexplained. The sample table records 120,000 to 150,000 clones; over 60% of these occur just once. Approximately 1.5% of the sample goes to the ten largest clones. Sequencing was done on a sample of PBMCs. The origin of the receptors is a young woman in good health and CMV-seronegative.

This clone showed up just once. This chain joins TRBV14 and TRBJ2-3, with D uncertain. V was cut by 0 bases and J by 1 base, with 5 bases left in between. Per germline, CDR1 SGHDN and CDR2 FVKESK. The CDR3 is 14 residues long. CDR3 amino acids: CASSQDRRTDTQYF. The CDR3 nucleotides are TGTGCCAGCAGCCAAGATCGTCGCACAGATACGCAGTATTTT.

The CDR3 DNA reads TGTGCCAGCAGTTCGTCCAGGAACACCGGGGAGCTGTTTTTT. This sequence encodes CASSSSRNTGELFF. This sequence joins TRBV27 and TRBJ2-2; the D is unclear. The CDR3 has 14 residues. The germline V and J ends were trimmed by 4 bases and 1 base, with 7 bases remaining between them. CDR1 is MNHEY and CDR2 is SMNVEV in the germline V gene (reference sequence).

The chain carries TRBV2 and TRBJ1-1, with D possibly being TRBD1 (5 bases). The CDR3 is 13 amino acids. Germline V gene sequence: CDR1 SNHLY, CDR2 FYNNEI. Trimming cost V 6 bases and J 1 base, with 9 bases left between them. In DNA, the CDR3 is TGTGCCAGCAGCCCGACAGAGAACACTGAAGCTTTCTTT. Amino acid sequence: CASSPTENTEAFF.